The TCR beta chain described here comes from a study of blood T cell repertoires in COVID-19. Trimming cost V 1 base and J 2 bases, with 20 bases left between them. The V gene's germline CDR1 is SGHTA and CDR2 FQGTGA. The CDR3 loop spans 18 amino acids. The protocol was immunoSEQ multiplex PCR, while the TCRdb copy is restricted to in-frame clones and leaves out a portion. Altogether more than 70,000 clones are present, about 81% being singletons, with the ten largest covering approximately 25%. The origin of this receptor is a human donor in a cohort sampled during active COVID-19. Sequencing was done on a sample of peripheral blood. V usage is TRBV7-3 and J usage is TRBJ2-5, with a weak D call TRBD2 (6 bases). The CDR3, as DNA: TGTGCCAGCAGCTTAAGCCCCCCGGGGTCGGGGGTTCAAGAGACCCAGTACTTC. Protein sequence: CASSLSPPGSGVQETQYF.